The 22 T cell receptor beta chains below were found in one sample sequenced in a study of somatic mutations in cytotoxic T cells in rheumatoid arthritis. Profiled with immunoSEQ multiplex PCR; TCRdb holds only in-frame clones, not every one. The sample contains 18,000 or so clones, over 65% of which appear only once. Sequences were obtained from CD8+ T cells sorted from blood. The receptor set was obtained from a man between 60 and 75 years old in good health.

CDR3 sequence (DNA): TGTGCCAGCAGCTTGGGTGCTCAGGGGGCCTCCTACGAGCAGTACTTC. As protein: CASSLGAQGASYEQYF. The chain combines TRBV5-4 with TRBJ2-7; 8 bases map to TRBD1. Unmatched junction bases numbered 5, after V lost 0 bases and J lost 0 bases. Germline CDR1 SGHNT, CDR2 YYREEE (reference sequence). CDR3 length: 16 residues.

The V and J genes are TRBV27 and TRBJ2-7; weak D call: TRBD1 (6 bases). Trimming stripped 5 bases from V and 3 bases from J, with 17 bases between. The CDR3 loop spans 15 amino acids. Per germline, CDR1 MNHEY and CDR2 SMNVEV (reference sequence). Here the CDR3 DNA reads TGTGCCAGCAGTCCCTACAGGGATTATCTCTACGAGCAGTACTTC. This sequence encodes CASSPYRDYLYEQYF.

The chain recombines TRBV27 with TRBJ2-2, with D unclear. Germline V gives CDR1 MNHEY, CDR2 SMNVEV (reference sequence). CDR3 size: 15 residues. V lost 2 bases and J lost 5, with 12 bases in between. The CDR3 reads CASSLQAPRTGELFF. The DNA for the CDR3 is TGTGCCAGCAGTTTACAAGCACCCAGGACCGGGGAGCTGTTTTTT.

The chain recombines TRBV7-9 with TRBJ1-2, with a weak D call TRBD1 (6 bases). Germline loops: CDR1 SEHNR, CDR2 FQNEAQ (reference sequence). CDR3 length: 13 amino acids. The V end was cut by 3 bases, the J end by 7 bases, with 12 bases between. As DNA, the CDR3 is TGTGCCAGCAGCTTCGGGGGGGCAGGTGGCTACACCTTC. Amino acids: CASSFGGAGGYTF.

The J gene is TRBJ1-3, the V gene TRBV7-6; D uncertain. The CDR3 sequence is 16 residues long. Trimming left V 5 bases short and J 0 bases short, with 14 bases between. Germline CDR1 SGHVS, CDR2 FNYEAQ. The CDR3 region has the DNA TGTGCCAGCAGCCCGGTCCTTGGGAGCTCTGGAAACACCATATATTTT. It specifies CASSPVLGSSGNTIYF.

In this sample, this clone turned up a few times. The chain recombines TRBV6-5 with TRBJ2-7, with D possibly TRBD2 on 6 matching bases. CDR3 length: 14 amino acids. The V and J ends lost 5 bases and 1 base respectively, with 12 bases between them. From germline, CDR1 is MNHEY and CDR2 SVGAGI. The DNA of the CDR3 is TGTGCCAGCAGTCACTACGCGGGGTCCTACGAGCAGTACTTC. Its translation: CASSHYAGSYEQYF.

The chain is built from TRBV5-1 and TRBJ1-4, with a tentative D call TRBD1 (6 bases). The CDR3 length is 14 residues. Germline CDR1 and CDR2: SGHRS and YFSETQ. The V and J ends lost 3 bases and 6 bases respectively, with 12 bases between them. The CDR3 protein is CASSWTVPDEKLFF. The CDR3 nucleotides read TGCGCCAGCAGCTGGACAGTCCCGGATGAAAAACTGTTTTTT. The whole variable domain, filled in from reference TRBV5-1 and TRBJ1-4, reads KAGVTQTPRYLIKTRGQQVTLSCSPISGHRSVSWYQQTPGQGLQFLFEYFSETQRNKGNFPGRFSGRQFSNSRSEMNVSTLELGDSALYLCASSWTVPDEKLFFGSGTQLSVL.

The chain combines TRBV6-5 with TRBJ2-7, with 13 positions matching TRBD2. CDR1 is MNHEY and CDR2 is SVGAGI in the germline V gene. There are 15 residues in the CDR3. Germline trimming cut 6 bases from V and 2 bases from J; bases unmatched to any gene: 4. The CDR3 spells CASSRTSGGPYEQYF. The CDR3 region has the DNA TGTGCCAGCAGCAGGACTAGCGGGGGCCCCTACGAGCAGTACTTC.

V usage is TRBV29-1 and J usage is TRBJ2-5, with D perhaps matching TRBD2 (5 bases). The CDR3 has 11 residues. Germline assignment: CDR1 SQVTM and CDR2 ANQGSEA. The germline V and J ends were trimmed by 7 bases and 5 bases, with 11 bases remaining between them. The CDR3 bases are TGCAGCGGTAGCGTACTGGAGACCCAGTACTTC. Amino acids: CSGSVLETQYF.

The rearrangement joins TRBV2 to TRBJ1-1, with D tentatively TRBD1 (6 bases). Trimming left V 3 bases short and J 4 bases short, with 15 bases between. Germline V gene sequence: CDR1 SNHLY, CDR2 FYNNEI. The CDR3 has 15 amino acids. The CDR3 nucleotides read TGTGCCAGCAGTGAGCTGCGAGGGGGTGGCACTGAAGCTTTCTTT. Protein sequence: CASSELRGGGTEAFF.

The rearrangement joins TRBV27 to TRBJ2-7; possibly TRBD1 for D (6 bases). V was shortened by 4 bases and J by 0 bases, with 7 bases between the two germline ends. CDR1 is MNHEY and CDR2 is SMNVEV in the germline V gene (reference sequence). The CDR3 covers 13 residues. The chain's CDR3 is CASSSDSSYEQYF. The CDR3 nucleotides read TGTGCCAGCAGTTCGGACAGCTCCTACGAGCAGTACTTC.

The chain is built from TRBV29-1 and TRBJ1-2; tentative D call: TRBD1 (6 bases). This CDR3 is 14 amino acids long. CDR1 SQVTM and CDR2 ANQGSEA come from the germline V gene. The V gene lost 2 bases and the J gene lost 6 bases, with 16 bases spanning the gap. CDR3 nucleotides: TGCAGCGTTGAATGGTTGGGCAGGGGCCATGGCTACACCTTC. It is translated as CSVEWLGRGHGYTF.

J is TRBJ2-5 and V is TRBV6-5; 9 positions match TRBD2. The DNA end is more similar to TRBJ2-7, so the J call may be wrong. CDR3 length: 14 amino acids. CDR1 and CDR2 from the germline V gene are MNHEY and SVGAGI. The CDR3 protein is CASSYQTSGYEQYF. The DNA for the CDR3 is TGTGCCAGCAGTTACCAGACTAGCGGCTACGAGCAGTACTTC.

This clone was detected only once. J is TRBJ2-5 and V is TRBV6-5, with D possibly being TRBD2 (6 bases). Germline V gene lookup returns CDR1 MNHEY and CDR2 SVGAGI. The V and J ends lost 2 bases and 2 bases respectively, with 12 bases between them. The CDR3 consists of 15 residues. CDR3 nucleotide sequence: TGTGCCAGCAGTTACCTCGGGGGTGGTCAAGAGACCCAGTACTTC. Translation gives CASSYLGGGQETQYF.

The chain uses TRBV19 and TRBJ1-4; D remains ambiguous. The germline V gene encodes CDR1 LNHDA and CDR2 SQIVND (reference sequence). The length of the CDR3 is 14 residues. The V end lost 6 bases, the J end lost 5 bases, and 13 bases lay between the germline ends. The DNA for the CDR3 is TGTGCCAGTAGACTACACGGTAAAAATGAAAAACTGTTTTTT. Amino acids: CASRLHGKNEKLFF. Full variable domain (outside the CDR3, taken from reference TRBV19 and TRBJ1-4): DGGITQSPKYLFRKEGQNVTLSCEQNLNHDAMYWYRQDPGQGLRLIYYSQIVNDFQKGDIAEGYSVSREKKESFPLTVTSAQKNPTAFYLCASRLHGKNEKLFFGSGTQLSVL.

The CDR3 loop reads CASSGTSSYEQYF. The CDR3 coding sequence is TGTGCCAGCAGTGGGACAAGCTCCTACGAGCAGTACTTC. The chain combines TRBV6-5 with TRBJ2-7, with D tentatively TRBD1 (6 bases). The germline V and J ends were trimmed by 5 bases and 0 bases, with 8 bases remaining between them. Germline V CDR1 and CDR2: MNHEY, SVGAGI. This CDR3 has 13 residues.

This chain uses TRBV2 with TRBJ2-2; 8 nucleotides line up with TRBD2. Germline CDR1 SNHLY, CDR2 FYNNEI. Losses at the gene ends were 2 bases for V and 0 bases for J; bases not matched to a gene: 5. The CDR3 spans 17 residues. The DNA for the CDR3 is TGTGCCAGCAGTGAATCAGCGGGAGCCCCGAACACCGGGGAGCTGTTTTTT. Its protein product is CASSESAGAPNTGELFF.

This chain joins TRBV7-9 and TRBJ1-1; possible D gene TRBD1, 6 bases. V lost 4 bases, J lost 7 bases, and 13 bases lay in between. The CDR3 is 13 amino acids. Per germline, CDR1 SEHNR and CDR2 FQNEAQ (reference sequence). CDR3 coding DNA: TGTGCCAGCAGCTCCACAGGGAAGATTGAAGCTTTCTTT. Translating it yields CASSSTGKIEAFF.

The rearrangement links TRBV9 to TRBJ1-2; the match to TRBD1 covers 8 bases. Germline CDR1 reads SGDLS; CDR2 reads YYNGEE. CDR3 length: 14 residues. With V trimmed by 2 bases and J by 6 bases, 6 bases remained unmatched. CDR3 sequence reads: CASSVGLTGDGYTF. The CDR3 DNA sequence: TGTGCCAGCAGCGTGGGGTTGACAGGGGATGGCTACACCTTC.

This chain links TRBV4-3 with TRBJ2-7, with 11 bases lining up with TRBD1. This CDR3 spans 14 amino acids. V dropped 3 bases and J dropped 6; count of bases not matched to a gene: 4. Germline-derived CDR1 and CDR2 are LGHNA and YSLEER. The CDR3 sequence: CASSHGTGGFEQYF. The CDR3 DNA reads TGCGCCAGCAGCCATGGGACAGGGGGTTTCGAGCAGTACTTC.

This chain connects TRBV7-3 to TRBJ2-1; 13 positions agree with TRBD2. The CDR3 runs 15 residues. The germline V gene has CDR1 SGHTA and CDR2 FQGTGA. V shed 1 base, J shed 9 bases, and the junction held 3 bases outside the gene matches. The CDR3 spells CASSLNGLAGVEQFF. The CDR3 DNA is TGTGCCAGCAGCTTAAATGGACTAGCGGGAGTTGAGCAGTTCTTC.

The chain links TRBV7-9 to TRBJ2-1, with D possibly TRBD1 on 5 matching bases. Trimming pared 4 bases from V and 9 bases from J, leaving 19 bases between. This CDR3 comprises 15 residues. CDR1 is SEHNR, CDR2 FQNEAQ, per germline (reference sequence). In nucleotides, the CDR3 is TGTGCCAGCAGCTGGCTAGATAGGGGCCCCATTGAGCAGTTCTTC. It translates to CASSWLDRGPIEQFF.